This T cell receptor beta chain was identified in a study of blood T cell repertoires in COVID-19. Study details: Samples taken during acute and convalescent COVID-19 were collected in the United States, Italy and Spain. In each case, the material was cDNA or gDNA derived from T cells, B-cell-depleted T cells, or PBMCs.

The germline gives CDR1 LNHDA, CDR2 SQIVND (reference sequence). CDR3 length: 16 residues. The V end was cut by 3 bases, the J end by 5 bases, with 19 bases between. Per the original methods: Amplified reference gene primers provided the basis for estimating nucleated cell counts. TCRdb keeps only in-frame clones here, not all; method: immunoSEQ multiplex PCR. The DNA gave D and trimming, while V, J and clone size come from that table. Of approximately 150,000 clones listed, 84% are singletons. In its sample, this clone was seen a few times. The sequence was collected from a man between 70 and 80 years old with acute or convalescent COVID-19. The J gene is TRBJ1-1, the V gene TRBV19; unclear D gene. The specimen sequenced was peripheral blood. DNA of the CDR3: TGTGCCAGTAGTATCGGGGATGTTGGGGTTGGAACTGAAGCTTTCTTT. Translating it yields CASSIGDVGVGTEAFF.